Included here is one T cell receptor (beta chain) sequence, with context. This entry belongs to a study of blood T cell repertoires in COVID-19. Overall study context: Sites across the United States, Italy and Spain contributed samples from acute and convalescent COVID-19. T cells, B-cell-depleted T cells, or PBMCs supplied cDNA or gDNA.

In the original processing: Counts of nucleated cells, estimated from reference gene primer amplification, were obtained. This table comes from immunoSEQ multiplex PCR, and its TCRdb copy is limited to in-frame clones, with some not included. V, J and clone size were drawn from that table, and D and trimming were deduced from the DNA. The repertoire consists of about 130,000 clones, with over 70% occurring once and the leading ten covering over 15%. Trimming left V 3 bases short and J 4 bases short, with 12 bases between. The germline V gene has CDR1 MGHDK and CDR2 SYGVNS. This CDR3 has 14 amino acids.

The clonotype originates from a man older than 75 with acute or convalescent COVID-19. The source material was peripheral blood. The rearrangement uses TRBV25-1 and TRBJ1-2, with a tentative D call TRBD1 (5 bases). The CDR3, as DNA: TGTGCCAGCAGTGATACGAGCAGGGTCTATGGCTACACCTTC. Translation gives CASSDTSRVYGYTF.